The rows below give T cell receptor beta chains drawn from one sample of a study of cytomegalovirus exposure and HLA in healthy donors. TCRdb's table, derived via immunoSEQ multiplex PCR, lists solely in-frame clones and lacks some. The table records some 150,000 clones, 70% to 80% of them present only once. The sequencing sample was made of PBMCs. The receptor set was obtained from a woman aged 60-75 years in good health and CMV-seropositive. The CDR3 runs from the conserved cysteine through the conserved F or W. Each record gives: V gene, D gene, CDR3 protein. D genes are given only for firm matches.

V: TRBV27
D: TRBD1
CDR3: CASTSRDRFKHEQYF

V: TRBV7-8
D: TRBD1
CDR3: CASSPGGGGSLQETQYF

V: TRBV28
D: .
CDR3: CASSLASYQPQHF

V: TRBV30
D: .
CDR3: CAWSPDRINQPQHF

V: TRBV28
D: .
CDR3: CASSPTGGEQYF

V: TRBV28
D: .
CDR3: CASSFLGAGYTF

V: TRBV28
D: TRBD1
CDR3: CASSVRQGPTDTQYF

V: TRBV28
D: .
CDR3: CASSSPSPYTIYF

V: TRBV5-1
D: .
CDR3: CASSNEPGQGYGYTF

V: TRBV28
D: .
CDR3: CASIEASRSNQPQHF

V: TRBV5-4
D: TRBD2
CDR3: CANLGLGLAGYEQYF

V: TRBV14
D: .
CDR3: CASSARGYGNTIYF

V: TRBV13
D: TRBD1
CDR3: CASSIPGTGEETQYF

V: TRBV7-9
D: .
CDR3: CATKEGSWTEAFF

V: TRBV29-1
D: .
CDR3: CSVNFTGRDNQPQHF

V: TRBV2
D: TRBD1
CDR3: CASKNWTGGYEQYF

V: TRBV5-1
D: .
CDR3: CASSPASNEQFF

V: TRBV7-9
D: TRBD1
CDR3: CASSSGPRGDYGYTF

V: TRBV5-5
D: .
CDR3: CASSLTGSSFTEAFF

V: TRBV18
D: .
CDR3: CASSPPGIYGYTF

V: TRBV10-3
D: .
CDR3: CAISEEDSSNEKLFF

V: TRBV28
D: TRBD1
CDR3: CASRSGGSNQPQHF

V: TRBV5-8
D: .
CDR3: CASSLGRHTDTQYF

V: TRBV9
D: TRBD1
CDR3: CASSVRTGGLSYNEQFF

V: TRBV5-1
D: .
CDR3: CASSLLNSLNYGYTF

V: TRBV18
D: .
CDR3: CASSPQQGSNQPQHF

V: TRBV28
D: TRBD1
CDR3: CASSRGQAFNQPQHF

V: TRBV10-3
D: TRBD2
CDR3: CAISGTSGKSGELFF

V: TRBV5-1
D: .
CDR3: CASSVDRLNYGYTF

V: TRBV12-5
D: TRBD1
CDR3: CASGLVRGENGYTF

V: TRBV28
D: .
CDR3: CASSFISGIGEQYF

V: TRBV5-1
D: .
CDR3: CASSPGVPPNEQFF

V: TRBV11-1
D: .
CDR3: CASSTRLKGNTDTQYF

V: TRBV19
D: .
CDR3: CASSWQKNTEAFF

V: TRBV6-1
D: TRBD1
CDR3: CASSERGPGQSNQPQHF